Each of the 8 T cell receptor beta chains below was sequenced from the same sample in a study of Graves' ophthalmopathy and Graves' hyperthyroidism. Amplification from RNA transcripts yielded the TCR beta CDR3 regions. An opening RT-PCR round employed HTBI primers and preceded a second-round multiplex PCR. MiXCR, run by TCRdb on the multiplex PCR reads, gives a single entry per CDR3 protein. The sample consists of about 500,000 distinct CDR3 sequences, under 15% of them appearing once. Sequences were obtained from blood. These receptors were collected from a woman in her 30s with Graves' ophthalmopathy.

There are many counts of this clonotype. The chain has TRBV28 and TRBJ2-5; tentatively, D is TRBD2 (5 bases). Germline values: CDR1 MDHEN, CDR2 SYDVKM. The CDR3 is made up of 12 amino acids. Trimming removed 4 bases at V and 5 bases at J, with 8 bases between. The CDR3 spells CASSYGDETQYF. In DNA form, the CDR3 reads TGTGCCAGCAGTTACGGGGATGAGACCCAGTACTTC. Full variable domain (missing parts from reference TRBV28 and TRBJ2-5): DVKVTQSSRYLVKRTGEKVFLECVQDMDHENMFWYRQDPGLGLRLIYFSYDVKMKEKGDIPEGYSVSREKKERFSLILESASTNQTSMYLCASSYGDETQYFGPGTRLLVL.

The sample holds many counts of this clonotype. This rearrangement joins TRBV6-1 to TRBJ1-5, with D maybe TRBD1 (6 bases). Germline CDR1 MNHNS, CDR2 SASEGT. Trimming removed 3 bases at V and 7 bases at J, with 16 bases between. There are 15 residues in the CDR3. The DNA of the CDR3 is TGTGCCAGCAGTGATTTATGGGGGGCAGGGCAGCCCCAGCATTTT. It yields the protein CASSDLWGAGQPQHF.

This clonotype was seen only a few times. This clone may be a read error of a much larger clone one base away. The gene calls are TRBV6-1 and TRBJ2-5; 7 bases line up with TRBD1. Looked up from germline, CDR1 is MNHNS and CDR2 is SASEGT. Trimming cost V 7 bases and J 1 base; bases outside gene matches: 3. This CDR3 region has 13 residues. The CDR3 nucleotides are TGTGCCAGCAACCGGGACAGCCAAGAGACCCAGTACTTC. The encoded protein is CASNRDSQETQYF.

This clonotype was seen ten or more times. The chain couples TRBV28 to TRBJ1-5; tentative D call: TRBD1 (6 bases). Trimming took 6 bases from V and 0 from J, leaving 15 bases between them. This CDR3 is 16 amino acids long. From germline, CDR1 is MDHEN and CDR2 SYDVKM. The CDR3 nucleotides are TGTGCCAGCAGCCCTGAGGGGGGCGATAGCAATCAGCCCCAGCATTTT. Residues: CASSPEGGDSNQPQHF.

Concerning this clonotype: A much larger clone lies one base from this, so it may be a read error. The rearrangement links TRBV20-1 to TRBJ1-6; D unresolved. CDR1 DFQATT and CDR2 SNEGSKA come from the germline V gene (reference sequence). The CDR3 spans 17 residues. This CDR3 is CNARDWTRREPNSPLHF. The CDR3 coding sequence is TGCAATGCTAGAGATTGGACCAGAAGAGAACCTAATTCACCCCTCCACTTT.

The sample holds a few counts of this clonotype. This chain joins TRBV5-1 and TRBJ2-7, with 11 bases lining up with TRBD1. This CDR3 has 15 amino acids. The germline CDR1 and CDR2 sequences are SGHRS and YFSETQ. Trimming took 4 bases from V and 6 from J; bases not matched to a gene: 9. The DNA of the CDR3 is TGCGCCAGCAGCCCGTGGGGACAGGGGGGGAGCGAGCAGTACTTC. This encodes CASSPWGQGGSEQYF.

This clonotype was observed a few times. Mismatch with germline at one junction end may stem from a read error. This chain connects TRBV19 to TRBJ2-5; D is unresolved. This CDR3 contains 13 residues. CDR1 is LNHDA and CDR2 is SQIVND in the germline V gene (reference sequence). Here the CDR3 reads CASSMQLQETRYF. In DNA form, the CDR3 reads TGTGCCAGTAGTATGCAGCTCCAAGAGACCCGGTACTTC.

In its sample, this clonotype was seen many times. Relative to the germline gene, one junction end is altered; a read error may explain this. The chain recombines TRBV6-1 with TRBJ2-7; 8 positions agree with TRBD2. The germline gives CDR1 MNHNS, CDR2 SASEGT. The CDR3 totals 15 residues. This CDR3 reads CASREAGDGLSEQYF. In DNA form, the CDR3 reads TGTGCCAGCAGGGAAGCGGGAGATGGTCTTTCCGAGCAGTACTTC.